In its sample, the clone carrying this TCR beta chain was seen a few times. Antigen: not known. This record comes from a study of regulatory T cells in long-lasting Graves disease. Across the study: Over-5-year antithyroid drug use with positive TSH receptor antibodies defined persistent Graves' disease in the study. Study observations and caveats: Newly diagnosed disease favored TRBV20-1 and TRBJ2-1 over persistent disease. The TCR repertoire of persistent Graves' patients was less diverse than that of newly diagnosed ones.

This sample's time point: persistent/refractory GD, antithyroid drugs over 5 years with positive TRAb. There was RNA extracted from PBMCs, and the TCR library was made from it. An endocrinology department in Xi'an, China, supplied the patients. Libraries of TCR beta came from iRepertoire HTBI primers plus Arm-PCR of CDR3 regions. TCRdb reanalysed the multiplex PCR reads using MiXCR and keeps one entry per CDR3 protein. The sample shows approximately 690,000 distinct CDR3 sequences, around 32% of them seen only once. Trimming stripped 8 bases from V and 4 bases from J, with 17 bases between. The CDR3 extends over 14 amino acids. CDR1 is MDHEN, CDR2 SYDVKM, per germline.

The sequence came from a female donor with Graves disease. The gene calls are TRBV28 and TRBJ1-1, with TRBD1 as a possible D gene (6 bases). Sequences were derived from peripheral blood mononuclear cells (PBMCs), sampled when the disease was refractory, from a patient treated with antithyroid drugs. CDR3 amino acids: CASLKSTGSTEAFF. The CDR3, as DNA: TGTGCCAGCTTAAAATCCACAGGGAGCACTGAAGCTTTCTTT.